Below are 7 T cell receptor beta chains sequenced from a single sample in a study of blood T cells in healthy people across ages. For the second PCR, which ran for about 6 to 12 cycles, a sample-barcoded 5' primer and a J-beta primer mix were used. TCRdb called the 5' RACE reads again in MiXCR, with one record for every CDR3 protein. The table has around 970,000 distinct CDR3 sequences, about 51% seen once; the top ten hold 20% to 25%. Sequenced material: blood. The receptor set was obtained from a woman aged 55-75 years in good health.

The V gene is TRBV14, the J gene TRBJ2-3, with 9 bases lining up with TRBD2. The CDR3 contains 18 residues. Unmatched junction bases numbered 12, after V lost 0 bases and J lost 5 bases. Germline V lookup: CDR1 SGHDN, CDR2 FVKESK. CDR3 region: CASSQDWAGGPRGDTQYF. In DNA form, the CDR3 reads TGTGCCAGCAGCCAAGATTGGGCGGGAGGGCCTCGAGGAGATACGCAGTATTTT.

This clonotype has just a few counts. This chain connects TRBV2 to TRBJ2-7; D gene ambiguous. The V end lost 6 bases, the J end lost 0 bases, and 6 bases lay between the germline ends. Germline V gives CDR1 SNHLY, CDR2 FYNNEI. The CDR3 sequence is 12 residues long. The CDR3 protein is CASRRVSYEQYF. CDR3 DNA: TGTGCCAGCAGACGGGTCTCCTACGAGCAGTACTTC.

The rearrangement uses TRBV30 and TRBJ2-4; D is ambiguous. Trimming cost V 5 bases and J 7 bases, with 12 bases left between them. Germline CDR1 reads GTSNPN; CDR2 reads SVGIG (reference sequence). The CDR3 length is 12 residues. DNA of the CDR3: TGTGCCTGGGACTCCTCCTTTAACATTCAGTACTTC. Protein: CAWDSSFNIQYF.

The chain recombines TRBV20-1 with TRBJ1-5; no reliable D call. The CDR3 sequence is 13 residues long. Trimming stripped 3 bases from V and 6 bases from J, with 12 bases between. Germline loops: CDR1 DFQATT, CDR2 SNEGSKA (reference sequence). In nucleotides, the CDR3 is TGCAGTGCTAGTATGGGAAGAGGTCAGCCCCAGCATTTT. Its protein is CSASMGRGQPQHF.

This clonotype was picked up a small number of times. The J gene is TRBJ2-7, the V gene TRBV6-2 or TRBV6-3; D is unclear. The CDR3 totals 12 residues. The germline V and J ends were trimmed by 4 bases and 5 bases, with 9 bases remaining between them. The germline gives CDR1 MNHEY, CDR2 SVGEGT. The CDR3 DNA follows: TGTGCCAGCAGTTTCACTAATAACGAGCAGTACTTC. Amino acid sequence: CASSFTNNEQYF.

This clonotype was observed a handful of times. This chain joins TRBV5-1 and TRBJ1-1; weak D call: TRBD1 (5 bases). Trimming removed 0 bases from V and 4 bases from J, with 13 bases in between. The germline gives CDR1 SGHRS, CDR2 YFSETQ. The CDR3 consists of 15 residues. The CDR3 sequence: CASSLAQGRGTEAFF. The CDR3 DNA reads TGCGCCAGCAGCTTGGCTCAGGGTAGGGGCACTGAAGCTTTCTTT.

The chain recombines TRBV7-2 with TRBJ1-2; TRBD1 is a possible D gene (6 bases). This CDR3 region has 14 residues. The germline gives CDR1 SGHTA, CDR2 FQGNSA. V lost 3 bases and J 0 bases, leaving 8 bases between the germline ends. The CDR3 sequence: CASSFWTANYGYTF. CDR3 nucleotides: TGTGCCAGCAGCTTCTGGACAGCTAACTATGGCTACACCTTC.